Listed below are T cell receptor beta chains from one sample, sequenced in a study of T cells in Graves' hyperthyroidism and ophthalmopathy. MiXCR, applied by TCRdb to the multiplex PCR reads, yields one record per CDR3 protein. The data contain fewer than 350,000 distinct CDR3 sequences, 21% of them singletons. The material sequenced was blood. The receptors shown here come from a woman in her forties or fifties with Graves' hyperthyroidism. The CDR3 runs from the conserved cysteine through the conserved F or W. The order of the fields is J gene, V gene, CDR3 protein.

j_gene: TRBJ2-3
v_gene: TRBV6-2/TRBV6-3
CDR3aa: CASSFTGTTDTQYF

j_gene: TRBJ2-1
v_gene: TRBV20-1
CDR3aa: CSVRARSGDHEQFF

j_gene: TRBJ1-1
v_gene: TRBV6-1
CDR3aa: CASSYEGEGNTEAFF

j_gene: TRBJ2-1
v_gene: TRBV7-6
CDR3aa: CASSSMGQGVYSEQFF

j_gene: TRBJ1-5
v_gene: TRBV12-3/TRBV12-4
CDR3aa: CASSGQGKSNQPQHF

j_gene: TRBJ2-5
v_gene: TRBV20-1
CDR3aa: CSAPRGGYETQYF

j_gene: TRBJ1-3
v_gene: TRBV5-8
CDR3aa: CASTRTASGNTIYF

j_gene: TRBJ1-1
v_gene: TRBV4-1
CDR3aa: CASRLTPRGNTEAFF

j_gene: TRBJ2-1
v_gene: TRBV28
CDR3aa: CASSLYSSGRNEQFF

j_gene: TRBJ1-1
v_gene: TRBV2
CDR3aa: CASSRAEAFF

j_gene: TRBJ2-7
v_gene: TRBV30
CDR3aa: CAWSVPGAGYEQYF

j_gene: TRBJ2-1
v_gene: TRBV6-2/TRBV6-3
CDR3aa: CASSYSTLPMTDNRAYNEQFF

j_gene: TRBJ1-2
v_gene: TRBV29-1
CDR3aa: CSVEDRPYGYTF

j_gene: TRBJ2-7
v_gene: TRBV2
CDR3aa: CASSDPPAGPPYEQYF

j_gene: TRBJ1-5
v_gene: TRBV27
CDR3aa: CASSSVGGSRAQHF

j_gene: TRBJ2-3
v_gene: TRBV3-1
CDR3aa: CASSQDRAARTQYF

j_gene: TRBJ1-2
v_gene: TRBV28
CDR3aa: CASSSTGGGYTF

j_gene: TRBJ2-1
v_gene: TRBV20-1
CDR3aa: CSAKPRRRTYNEQFF

j_gene: TRBJ2-7
v_gene: TRBV9
CDR3aa: CASSVDTGDEQYF

j_gene: TRBJ2-1
v_gene: TRBV4-1
CDR3aa: CASRGTSGGWNEQFF

j_gene: TRBJ2-1
v_gene: TRBV3-1
CDR3aa: CASSQVLRASGSYNEQFF

j_gene: TRBJ2-7
v_gene: TRBV20-1
CDR3aa: CSARAPRNPSYEQYF

j_gene: TRBJ2-1
v_gene: TRBV7-2
CDR3aa: CASSLETQRNEQFF